This T cell receptor beta chain was profiled in a study of cytomegalovirus exposure and HLA in healthy donors. Study-level information: Of all 400 or so donors who were genotyped, roughly 81% belonged to the Caucasian-associated ancestry cluster.

This clone turned up a few times. The target antigen is unknown. The germline gives CDR1 SGHRS, CDR2 YFSETQ. The CDR3 extends over 14 amino acids. The ends were cut back, 7 bases at V and 12 bases at J, with 25 bases in the middle. General study findings and limits: A later analysis showed TCR association rates differing by HLA locus, peaking at DRB1 and lowest at HLA-C. Altogether, 150 to 200 TCR beta chains were recorded as cytomegalovirus-associated. Earlier results showed most TCR beta V segments being productive about 87% or about 30% of the time.

The study ran its PCR with 60 Vbeta and 13 Jbeta primers. TCRdb's table, derived via immunoSEQ multiplex PCR, lists solely in-frame clones and lacks some. In the table there are some 190,000 clones, about 80% of which are singletons. This TCR was recovered from a woman in her thirties or forties in good health and CMV-seronegative. Sequenced input: PBMCs. The rearrangement uses TRBV5-1 and TRBJ1-1, with a weak D call TRBD1 (6 bases). The CDR3 DNA reads TGCGCCAGCGGATCCCCCGGGACACCCCACGGAACTTTCTTT. This gives the protein CASGSPGTPHGTFF.